The rows below give T cell receptor beta chains drawn from one sample of a study of blood T cell repertoires in COVID-19. Measured with immunoSEQ multiplex PCR; TCRdb has only the in-frame clones, and not every one. The profile shows about 59,000 clones, roughly 80% of them singletons. Sequencing was performed on peripheral blood. The source is a human donor in a cohort sampled during active COVID-19. Both conserved end residues are trimmed from each CDR3. Clone sizes are given selectively: once, few, many, or a class where the clone is expanded.

j_call: TRBJ2-7
cdr3_length: 12
v_call: TRBV5-3
clone_size: NA
cdr3_aa: ARSHPTVCYEQY

j_call: TRBJ1-1
cdr3_length: 10
v_call: TRBV28
clone_size: few
cdr3_aa: ASSLWAREAF

j_call: TRBJ2-1
cdr3_length: 13
v_call: TRBV2
clone_size: NA
cdr3_aa: ASIGDRGYGNEQF

j_call: TRBJ1-4
cdr3_length: 13
v_call: TRBV7-9
clone_size: NA
cdr3_aa: ASSLNLRSDEKLF

j_call: TRBJ2-2
cdr3_length: 12
v_call: TRBV15
clone_size: NA
cdr3_aa: ATSPDWNTGELF

j_call: TRBJ1-2
cdr3_length: 17
v_call: TRBV7-8
clone_size: NA
cdr3_aa: ASSLDVWTGDLKDYGYT

j_call: TRBJ2-7
cdr3_length: 11
v_call: TRBV4-3
clone_size: NA
cdr3_aa: ASSRGKGYEQY

j_call: TRBJ1-5
cdr3_length: 14
v_call: TRBV9
clone_size: NA
cdr3_aa: ASSKGLPNSNQPQH

j_call: TRBJ2-5
cdr3_length: 11
v_call: TRBV2
clone_size: NA
cdr3_aa: ASRSGPGETQY

j_call: TRBJ1-2
cdr3_length: 11
v_call: TRBV28
clone_size: NA
cdr3_aa: ASRAPTVYGYT

j_call: TRBJ1-1
cdr3_length: 11
v_call: TRBV24-1
clone_size: few
cdr3_aa: ATSDFGRNEAF

j_call: TRBJ2-3
cdr3_length: 13
v_call: TRBV5-4
clone_size: NA
cdr3_aa: ASSLPERGTDTQY

j_call: TRBJ2-3
cdr3_length: 14
v_call: TRBV18
clone_size: NA
cdr3_aa: ASSPSGTGATDTQY

j_call: TRBJ2-6
cdr3_length: 13
v_call: TRBV27
clone_size: NA
cdr3_aa: ASSPRVTGANVLT

j_call: TRBJ1-2
cdr3_length: 14
v_call: TRBV4-3
clone_size: NA
cdr3_aa: ASSQHGVYREGGYT

j_call: TRBJ2-6
cdr3_length: 18
v_call: TRBV28
clone_size: few
cdr3_aa: ASSFRYGRQGVSGANVLT